This T cell receptor beta chain was recovered during a study of early T cells in non-severe SARS-CoV-2 infection. Background on the study: The authors sequenced bulk RNA from unsorted whole blood, leaving chains unpaired. Whole-study results and caveats: Database matching using VDJdb favored anti-spike CD8 responses, with private and CD4 specificities left missing.

This clonotype was seen many times. Its antigen is still unknown. Attachment of unique molecular identifiers was made to individual cDNA molecules. TCRdb used MiXCR to reprocess the 5' RACE reads, holding one entry per CDR3 protein. This sample has more than 85,000 distinct CDR3 sequences, with 16% found just once. The sequence came from an adult who was a healthcare worker with PCR-confirmed SARS-CoV-2 infection or an uninfected control (not recorded which). The sequenced sample consisted of whole blood.

CDR3 sequence (DNA): TGCAGTGCTAGAACGACAGGGGGAGAGACCCAGTACTTC. Translated, it gives CSARTTGGETQYF. This chain joins TRBV20-1 and TRBJ2-5; 9 bases align to TRBD1. CDR3 length: 13 residues. The trim removed 2 bases at V and 4 bases at J, leaving 2 bases unmatched. CDR1 and CDR2 from the germline V gene are DFQATT and SNEGSKA (reference sequence).